This T cell receptor beta chain is from a study of T-cell memory formation after mild COVID-19. In this sample, this clonotype turned up a few times. Its antigen is currently unknown. Overall study results and limits: Cross-reactive memory appears to have joined, as suggested by some responding clones showing up in pre-infection memory. Later expanders leaned CD4+, whereas day 15 to 85 contracting clones were balanced CD4/CD8. Contracting CD4+ clones lay largely in CM and EM, with CD8+ ones residing in EMRA.

CDR3 length: 13 amino acids. Trimming removed 7 bases at V and 1 base at J, with 8 bases between. In germline, CDR1 is MDHEN, CDR2 SYDVKM. 5'RACE primed from the constant segment yielded TCR alpha and TCR beta cDNA libraries bearing sample barcodes and UMIs. TCRdb ran MiXCR on the 5' RACE reads and lists one entry per CDR3 protein. The sample lists about 180,000 distinct CDR3 sequences, 18% occurring once. The chain carries TRBV28 and TRBJ1-3, with TRBD1 as a possible D gene (5 bases). The TCR comes from a man younger than 35 who had mild COVID-19 (a few samples of this study predate the infection). Cell type and time point are not known. Sequenced: PBMCs or a T cell subset sorted from them (not recorded which). The CDR3: CASIGTSGNTIYF. The CDR3 DNA sequence: TGTGCCAGCATAGGGACTTCTGGAAACACCATATATTTT.